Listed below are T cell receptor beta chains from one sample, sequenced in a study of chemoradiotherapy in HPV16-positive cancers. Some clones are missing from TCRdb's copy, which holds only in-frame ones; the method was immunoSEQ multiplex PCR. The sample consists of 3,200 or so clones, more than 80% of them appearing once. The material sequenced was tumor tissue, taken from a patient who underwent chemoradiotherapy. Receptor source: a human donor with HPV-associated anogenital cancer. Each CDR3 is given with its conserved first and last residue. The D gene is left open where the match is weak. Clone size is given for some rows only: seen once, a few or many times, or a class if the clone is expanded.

CDR3aa: CASSLQPLRLAGGHEQFF; CDR3nt: TGTGCCAGCAGCCTCCAACCACTGAGACTAGCGGGGGGGCATGAGCAGTTCTTC; d_gene: TRBD2; abundance: -; v_gene: TRBV7-2; j_gene: TRBJ2-1; len: 18
CDR3aa: CASSGGGLAKNIQYF; CDR3nt: TGTGCCAGTAGTGGCGGGGGATTAGCCAAAAACATTCAGTACTTC; d_gene: TRBD2; abundance: -; v_gene: TRBV19; j_gene: TRBJ2-4; len: 15
CDR3aa: CASSETGLSGYTF; CDR3nt: TGTGCCAGCAGCGAAACAGGGTTGTCTGGCTACACCTTC; d_gene: -; abundance: -; v_gene: TRBV7-3; j_gene: TRBJ1-2; len: 13
CDR3aa: CASSDTNTGELFF; CDR3nt: TGTGCCAGCAGTGATACGAACACCGGGGAGCTGTTTTTT; d_gene: -; abundance: once; v_gene: TRBV2; j_gene: TRBJ2-2; len: 13
CDR3aa: CASSFDGGGGNEQFF; CDR3nt: TGTGCCAGCAGTTTCGATGGCGGGGGCGGCAATGAGCAGTTCTTC; d_gene: -; abundance: -; v_gene: TRBV27; j_gene: TRBJ2-1; len: 15
CDR3aa: CASSPPYRGKHEAFF; CDR3nt: TGTGCCAGCTCACCACCGTACAGGGGTAAACATGAAGCTTTCTTT; d_gene: TRBD1; abundance: -; v_gene: TRBV18; j_gene: TRBJ1-1; len: 15
CDR3aa: CASSPLTGTTGGNTIYF; CDR3nt: TGTGCCAGTAGTCCTTTAACCGGGACGACGGGAGGAAACACCATATATTTT; d_gene: -; abundance: -; v_gene: TRBV19; j_gene: TRBJ1-3; len: 17
CDR3aa: CASSLAWTGTGGGYTF; CDR3nt: TGTGCCAGCAGCTTGGCGTGGACCGGGACAGGGGGAGGCTACACCTTC; d_gene: TRBD1; abundance: -; v_gene: TRBV5-4; j_gene: TRBJ1-2; len: 16
CDR3aa: CASSIMTDPRIYF; CDR3nt: TGTGCCAGCAGCATAATGACGGACCCTCGGATATATTTT; d_gene: -; abundance: -; v_gene: TRBV5-4; j_gene: TRBJ1-3; len: 13
CDR3aa: CASSLDTQYF; CDR3nt: TGTGCCAGCAGCTTAGATACGCAGTATTTT; d_gene: -; abundance: -; v_gene: TRBV9; j_gene: TRBJ2-3; len: 10
CDR3aa: CASSGRGSGQPQHF; CDR3nt: TGTGCCAGCAGCGGGCGCGGGTCTGGTCAGCCCCAGCATTTT; d_gene: -; abundance: -; v_gene: TRBV5-6; j_gene: TRBJ1-5; len: 14
CDR3aa: CASRKGDTANYGYTF; CDR3nt: TGTGCCAGCAGAAAAGGGGACACGGCTAACTATGGCTACACCTTC; d_gene: -; abundance: once; v_gene: TRBV7-2; j_gene: TRBJ1-2; len: 15
CDR3aa: CASSLTRTSANEQFF; CDR3nt: TGTGCCAGCAGTTTGACCCGCACTTCGGCCAATGAGCAGTTCTTC; d_gene: -; abundance: -; v_gene: TRBV2; j_gene: TRBJ2-1; len: 15
CDR3aa: CAISDRSTDTQYF; CDR3nt: TGTGCCATCAGTGACCGAAGCACAGATACGCAGTATTTT; d_gene: -; abundance: -; v_gene: TRBV10-3; j_gene: TRBJ2-3; len: 13
CDR3aa: CASSQRTGVTAFF; CDR3nt: TGTGCCAGCAGCCAAAGGACAGGGGTTACGGCTTTCTTT; d_gene: TRBD1; abundance: -; v_gene: TRBV14; j_gene: TRBJ1-1; len: 13
CDR3aa: CASSPWESYEQYF; CDR3nt: TGTGCCAGCAGCCCCTGGGAGTCCTACGAGCAGTACTTC; d_gene: -; abundance: -; v_gene: TRBV11-2; j_gene: TRBJ2-7; len: 13
CDR3aa: CASSSGGVRDEQFF; CDR3nt: TGCGCCAGCAGCTCGGGGGGGGTCAGGGATGAGCAGTTCTTC; d_gene: TRBD2; abundance: few; v_gene: TRBV5-1; j_gene: TRBJ2-1; len: 14
CDR3aa: CASSYSATETQYF; CDR3nt: TGTGCCAGCAGCTATTCGGCAACAGAGACCCAGTACTTC; d_gene: -; abundance: once; v_gene: TRBV7-2; j_gene: TRBJ2-5; len: 13
CDR3aa: CASSEMGQANQPQHF; CDR3nt: TGTGCCAGCAGTGAAATGGGACAGGCCAATCAGCCCCAGCATTTT; d_gene: TRBD1; abundance: -; v_gene: TRBV6-1; j_gene: TRBJ1-5; len: 15
CDR3aa: CSALAGETQYF; CDR3nt: TGCAGTGCTCTAGCGGGTGAGACCCAGTACTTC; d_gene: TRBD2; abundance: -; v_gene: TRBV20-1; j_gene: TRBJ2-5; len: 11
CDR3aa: CASTGLFTDTQYF; CDR3nt: TGTGCCAGCACCGGTCTCTTCACAGATACGCAGTATTTT; d_gene: -; abundance: -; v_gene: TRBV11-2; j_gene: TRBJ2-3; len: 13
CDR3aa: CACYPGPLPPTDTQYF; CDR3nt: TGTGCCTGCTACCCGGGTCCTCTCCCCCCCACAGATACGCAGTATTTT; d_gene: -; abundance: -; v_gene: TRBV30; j_gene: TRBJ2-3; len: 16
CDR3aa: CASSQGANTGELFF; CDR3nt: TGTGCCAGCAGCCAAGGAGCGAACACCGGGGAGCTGTTTTTT; d_gene: -; abundance: -; v_gene: TRBV4-2; j_gene: TRBJ2-2; len: 14
CDR3aa: CASSQGVRRQGAFYGYTF; CDR3nt: TGCGCCAGCAGCCAAGGAGTCAGGAGACAGGGTGCATTCTATGGCTACACCTTC; d_gene: TRBD1; abundance: -; v_gene: TRBV4-1; j_gene: TRBJ1-2; len: 18
CDR3aa: CASSQVYRVGYEQYF; CDR3nt: TGCGCCAGCAGCCAAGTGTACAGGGTTGGATACGAGCAGTACTTC; d_gene: -; abundance: -; v_gene: TRBV4-1; j_gene: TRBJ2-7; len: 15
CDR3aa: CASSSRGGARWTDTQYF; CDR3nt: TGCGCCAGCAGCTCGCGCGGGGGGGCGAGGTGGACAGATACGCAGTATTTT; d_gene: TRBD2; abundance: -; v_gene: TRBV5-1; j_gene: TRBJ2-3; len: 17
CDR3aa: CASSYRTGDEQFF; CDR3nt: TGTGCCAGCAGTTACAGGACAGGGGATGAGCAGTTCTTC; d_gene: TRBD1; abundance: -; v_gene: TRBV6-6; j_gene: TRBJ2-1; len: 13
CDR3aa: CAAGTRGSIYF; CDR3nt: TGTGCCGCGGGAACGCGGGGATCCATATATTTT; d_gene: -; abundance: -; v_gene: TRBV10-3; j_gene: TRBJ1-3; len: 11
CDR3aa: CASSPKGRGYGYTF; CDR3nt: TGTGCCAGCTCACCAAAGGGTAGAGGCTATGGCTACACCTTC; d_gene: -; abundance: -; v_gene: TRBV18; j_gene: TRBJ1-2; len: 14
CDR3aa: CASSLQGGYYEQYF; CDR3nt: TGTGCCAGCAGCTTGCAAGGGGGATACTACGAGCAGTACTTC; d_gene: -; abundance: -; v_gene: TRBV5-6; j_gene: TRBJ2-7; len: 14
CDR3aa: CASSYSGSSVTQYF; CDR3nt: TGTGCCAGCAGTTACTCGGGGTCTTCGGTGACGCAGTATTTT; d_gene: -; abundance: -; v_gene: TRBV6-6; j_gene: TRBJ2-3; len: 14
CDR3aa: CSAWGDEQYF; CDR3nt: TGCAGTGCTTGGGGAGACGAGCAGTACTTC; d_gene: -; abundance: -; v_gene: TRBV20-1; j_gene: TRBJ2-7; len: 10
CDR3aa: CASSARANYGYTF; CDR3nt: TGTGCCAGCTCTGCCAGAGCTAACTATGGCTACACCTTC; d_gene: -; abundance: -; v_gene: TRBV6-1; j_gene: TRBJ1-2; len: 13
CDR3aa: CASGLLPGPQVPYTF; CDR3nt: TGTGCTAGTGGTTTGTTACCGGGACCCCAGGTACCCTACACCTTC; d_gene: -; abundance: -; v_gene: TRBV12-5; j_gene: TRBJ1-2; len: 15
CDR3aa: CASSPDRHMNTEAFF; CDR3nt: TGTGCCAGCAGCCCGGACAGGCACATGAACACTGAAGCTTTCTTT; d_gene: TRBD1; abundance: -; v_gene: TRBV6-4; j_gene: TRBJ1-1; len: 15
CDR3aa: CASERARQPQHF; CDR3nt: TGTGCCAGCGAAAGGGCTAGACAGCCCCAGCATTTT; d_gene: -; abundance: once; v_gene: TRBV28; j_gene: TRBJ1-5; len: 12
CDR3aa: CASSLVTPMMGLAGGPNSYNEQFF; CDR3nt: TGCGCCAGCAGCTTGGTGACCCCTATGATGGGACTAGCGGGGGGGCCGAACTCCTACAATGAGCAGTTCTTC; d_gene: TRBD2; abundance: -; v_gene: TRBV5-1; j_gene: TRBJ2-1; len: 24
CDR3aa: CASSLEGAGETQYF; CDR3nt: TGTGCCAGCAGCTTAGAGGGGGCAGGAGAGACCCAGTACTTC; d_gene: TRBD1; abundance: -; v_gene: TRBV7-7; j_gene: TRBJ2-5; len: 14
CDR3aa: CASSADREETQYF; CDR3nt: TGTGCCAGCAGCGCGGACAGGGAGGAGACCCAGTACTTC; d_gene: TRBD1; abundance: -; v_gene: TRBV7-7; j_gene: TRBJ2-5; len: 13
CDR3aa: CASSYRGSLAEAFF; CDR3nt: TGTGCCAGCAGTTATCGCGGATCCCTGGCTGAAGCTTTCTTT; d_gene: -; abundance: few; v_gene: TRBV6-5; j_gene: TRBJ1-1; len: 14
CDR3aa: CASSSDPGGSYNEQFF; CDR3nt: TGTGCCAGCAGCTCGGACCCAGGGGGCTCCTACAATGAGCAGTTCTTC; d_gene: TRBD1; abundance: -; v_gene: TRBV11-3; j_gene: TRBJ2-1; len: 16
CDR3aa: CASNPAVVGDTQYF; CDR3nt: TGTGCCAGCAATCCAGCGGTTGTGGGAGATACGCAGTATTTT; d_gene: -; abundance: -; v_gene: TRBV11-2; j_gene: TRBJ2-3; len: 14